One TCR beta chain is described in this entry. Generated by immunoSEQ multiplex PCR, the TCRdb table keeps only in-frame clones and is missing some. The sample records tens of thousands of clones, more than 75% being singletons. This specimen comes from a study of OX40 agonist ivuxolimab in advanced cancers. Study summary: Eligibility admitted prior anti-PD-1, anti-PD-L1 or anti-CTLA-4 therapy; 30% to 40% had some. One hepatocellular carcinoma and two cutaneous melanoma patients partially responded.

The sequencing used CD4+ or CD8+ T cells sorted from blood, collected in a trial of the OX40 agonist ivuxolimab. This sequence originates from an adult with an advanced solid tumor such as melanoma, head and neck, liver or kidney cancer.

The CDR3: CASSYAAEFYGYTF. The CDR3 nucleotides read TGTGCCAGCAGTTACGCGGCAGAGTTCTATGGCTACACCTTC. This rearrangement joins TRBV6-6 to TRBJ1-2; D is ambiguous. Germline V gene data show CDR1 as MNHNY and CDR2 as SVGAGI (reference sequence). Trimming cost V 2 bases and J 4 bases, with 11 bases left between them. CDR3 length: 14 residues.